This T cell receptor (beta chain) was recorded in a study of chemoradiotherapy in HPV16-positive cancers. Libraries were prepared by immunoSEQ multiplex PCR; TCRdb keeps only in-frame clonotypes and omits some of them. The data contain about 12,000 clones, roughly 86% of them singletons. Points on this clone: The target antigen is unknown.

Study-wide findings and caveats: Candidate HPV-specific clones and E7-related TCR motifs grew in tumor during treatment.

This receptor was obtained from a human donor with HPV-associated anogenital cancer. The input for sequencing was blood, taken from a patient who underwent chemoradiotherapy.

CDR3 nucleotides: TGTGCCAGCAGCCCCGGGGGGGACTATGGCTACACCTTC. It codes for CASSPGGDYGYTF. The chain is built from TRBV7-2 and TRBJ1-2; perhaps TRBD1 as D (5 bases). Germline V gene lookup returns CDR1 SGHTA and CDR2 FQGNSA. V lost 5 bases and J 3 bases, leaving 10 bases between the germline ends. The CDR3 runs 13 residues.